One and the same sample provided the 7 T cell receptor beta chains below, sequenced in a study of T cell changes during pregnancy in multiple sclerosis. Assay: immunoSEQ multiplex PCR; the TCRdb copy retains only in-frame clones and omits some. The sample shows about 49,000 clones, roughly 89% of them seen only once. The sequenced sample was peripheral blood, obtained after pregnancy. The receptor set was obtained from a female donor in good health, enrolled as a control in a pregnancy study.

The chain recombines TRBV5-1 with TRBJ1-2; TRBD1 might be the D (5 bases). The CDR3 spans 14 residues. V lost 0 bases to trimming and J lost 6 bases, with 12 bases between them. From germline, CDR1 is SGHRS and CDR2 YFSETQ. The chain's CDR3 is CASSLGQSFNGYTF. DNA for the CDR3: TGCGCCAGCAGCTTGGGACAGTCTTTCAATGGCTACACCTTC.

This chain uses TRBV10-3 with TRBJ1-1, with D uncertain. This CDR3 is built from 16 residues. The ends were cut back, 2 bases at V and 3 bases at J, with 16 bases in the middle. The germline gives CDR1 ENHRY, CDR2 SYGVKD. The CDR3 coding sequence is TGTGCCATCAGTGAGGATCCCCCCGGCAGCGACACTGAAGCTTTCTTT. Translated: CAISEDPPGSDTEAFF.

The V and J genes are TRBV27 and TRBJ2-3; the D gene is possibly TRBD2 (6 bases). Germline V gives CDR1 MNHEY, CDR2 SMNVEV (reference sequence). V was trimmed by 4 bases and J by 4 bases, leaving 15 bases between them. The CDR3 is made up of 15 amino acids. CDR3 nucleotide sequence: TGTGCCAGCAGTTCGATGGAGGGAGGAGCAGATACGCAGTATTTT. Translation: CASSSMEGGADTQYF.

This chain links TRBV28 with TRBJ2-7; the D gene is possibly TRBD2 (6 bases). V shed 6 bases and J shed 1 base, with 16 bases lying between them. The CDR3 length is 15 residues. The germline V gene encodes CDR1 MDHEN and CDR2 SYDVKM. The chain's CDR3 is CASSPGVFSSYEQYF. For the CDR3, the DNA is TGTGCCAGCAGCCCGGGGGTCTTTTCTTCCTACGAGCAGTACTTC.

The rearrangement joins TRBV11-2 to TRBJ2-1, with 8 bases aligning to TRBD2. Per the germline V gene, CDR1 is SGHAT and CDR2 is FQNNGV. The CDR3 totals 19 residues. The trim removed 2 bases at V and 7 bases at J, leaving 19 bases unmatched. CDR3 sequence (DNA): TGTGCCAGCAGCTTATTTAGGTTGTCGTCGGGAGGGGATCAAAATGAGCAGTTCTTC. It specifies CASSLFRLSSGGDQNEQFF.

The CDR3 loop is CASSKLNRENQPQHF. The CDR3 region has the DNA TGTGCCAGCAGTAAGCTAAACAGAGAGAATCAGCCCCAGCATTTT. The rearrangement links TRBV28 to TRBJ1-5; the D is unclear. This CDR3 is 15 amino acids long. Trimming removed 5 bases from V and 4 bases from J, with 15 bases in between. CDR1 and CDR2 from the germline V gene are MDHEN and SYDVKM.

This chain joins TRBV9 and TRBJ2-2; 10 positions match TRBD2. V lost 0 bases, J lost 7 bases, and 12 bases stayed unmatched. The CDR3 contains 18 residues. In germline, CDR1 is SGDLS, CDR2 YYNGEE. The CDR3 sequence is CASSVAPSGRALGGELFF. The CDR3 region has the DNA TGTGCCAGCAGCGTAGCCCCGAGCGGGAGGGCCCTCGGCGGGGAGCTGTTTTTT. Combining the CDR3 with reference TRBV9 and TRBJ2-2 gives the whole variable domain DSGVTQTPKHLITATGQRVTLRCSPRSGDLSVYWYQQSLDQGLQFLIQYYNGEERAKGNILERFSAQQFPDLHSELNLSSLELGDSALYFCASSVAPSGRALGGELFFGEGSRLTVL.